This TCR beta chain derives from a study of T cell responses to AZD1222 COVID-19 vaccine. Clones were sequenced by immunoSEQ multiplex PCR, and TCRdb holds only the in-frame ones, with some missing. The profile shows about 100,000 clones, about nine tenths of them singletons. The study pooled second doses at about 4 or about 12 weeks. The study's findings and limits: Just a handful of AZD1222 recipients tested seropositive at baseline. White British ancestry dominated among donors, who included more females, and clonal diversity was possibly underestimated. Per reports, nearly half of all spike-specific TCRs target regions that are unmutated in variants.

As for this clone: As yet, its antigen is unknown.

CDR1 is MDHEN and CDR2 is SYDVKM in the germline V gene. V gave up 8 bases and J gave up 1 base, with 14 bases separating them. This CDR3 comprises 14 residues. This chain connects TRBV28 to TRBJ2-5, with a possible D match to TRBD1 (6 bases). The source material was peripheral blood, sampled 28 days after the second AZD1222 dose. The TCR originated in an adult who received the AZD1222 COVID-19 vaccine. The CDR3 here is CASRAQGSQETQYF. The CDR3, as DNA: TGTGCCAGCCGGGCACAGGGCTCCCAAGAGACCCAGTACTTC.